A selection of T cell receptor beta chains follows, all from one sample in a study of OX40 agonist ivuxolimab in advanced cancers. Clones were read by immunoSEQ multiplex PCR, and TCRdb kept only the in-frame ones, dropping some. The sample lists more than 50,000 clones, just over 90% seen once, with around an eighth in the top ten. The specimen comprised CD4+ or CD8+ T cells sorted from blood, sampled in a trial of the OX40 agonist ivuxolimab. The receptors were gathered from an adult with an advanced solid tumor such as melanoma, head and neck, liver or kidney cancer. Both conserved end residues are part of each CDR3. A D gene is named only where the DNA matches it firmly. Only part of the rows carry a size: once, few, many, or a class if the clone is expanded.

-	TRBV15	once	TRBJ1-2	CATSPRTTGMGTF	TGTGCCACCAGCCCCCGGACGACCGGAATGGGGACCTTC
-	TRBV7-3	-	TRBJ2-3	CASSSLGRASTDTQYF	TGTGCCAGCAGCTCTCTTGGTAGGGCTAGCACAGATACGCAGTATTTT
-	TRBV5-1	-	TRBJ1-6	CASSPQTGQGESPLHF	TGCGCCAGCAGCCCCCAGACAGGCCAGGGAGAATCACCCCTCCACTTT
-	TRBV18	-	TRBJ1-2	CASSPRGNYGYTF	TGTGCCAGTTCACCGAGAGGGAACTATGGCTACACCTTC
-	TRBV5-1	-	TRBJ1-4	CASSLVGTTNEKLFF	TGCGCCAGCAGCTTGGTAGGGACAACTAATGAAAAACTGTTTTTT
TRBD1	TRBV4-1	-	TRBJ2-2	CASSLRDRGGTGELFF	TGCGCCAGCAGCCTCCGGGACAGGGGAGGGACCGGGGAGCTGTTTTTT
TRBD1	TRBV29-1	-	TRBJ2-1	CSAEGQGTTEQFF	TGCAGCGCCGAGGGACAGGGGACGACTGAGCAGTTCTTC
-	TRBV19	once	TRBJ2-1	CASSIGPLEGNEQFF	TGTGCCAGTAGTATAGGCCCGCTGGAGGGCAATGAGCAGTTCTTC
TRBD2	TRBV6-4	-	TRBJ2-4	CASSRREGDIQYF	TGTGCCAGCAGTAGGCGGGAGGGGGACATTCAGTACTTC
TRBD1	TRBV19	-	TRBJ2-5	CASSIWTGGDQETQYF	TGTGCCAGTAGTATATGGACAGGGGGAGACCAAGAGACCCAGTACTTC
TRBD1	TRBV29-1	-	TRBJ1-1	CSAVRGGTEAFF	TGCAGCGCGGTCAGGGGGGGCACTGAAGCTTTCTTT
-	TRBV5-1	-	TRBJ2-3	CASSLGGYTYSTDTQYF	TGCGCCAGCAGCTTGGGTGGTTACACCTATAGCACAGATACGCAGTATTTT
-	TRBV7-2	once	TRBJ2-7	CASSLAWTYSYEQYF	TGTGCCAGCAGCTTAGCCTGGACGTACTCCTACGAGCAGTACTTC
TRBD1	TRBV7-9	-	TRBJ1-2	CASSRDSGGYTF	TGTGCCAGCAGCAGGGACAGCGGCGGCTACACCTTC
-	TRBV27	-	TRBJ2-7	CASSFTGTGTYEQYF	TGTGCCAGCAGTTTCACCGGGACCGGGACTTACGAGCAGTACTTC
TRBD1	TRBV10-2	-	TRBJ1-1	CASSGQGITEAFF	TGCGCCAGCAGTGGACAGGGGATCACTGAAGCTTTCTTT
-	TRBV5-1	-	TRBJ1-1	CASSFSETKAFF	TGTGCCAGCAGCTTTTCGGAAACTAAAGCTTTCTTT
-	TRBV27	-	TRBJ2-7	CASSLSGGEQYF	TGTGCCAGCAGTTTATCGGGAGGCGAGCAGTACTTC
-	TRBV2	once	TRBJ1-3	CASRDDGNTIYF	TGTGCCTCCCGGGACGACGGAAACACCATATATTTT